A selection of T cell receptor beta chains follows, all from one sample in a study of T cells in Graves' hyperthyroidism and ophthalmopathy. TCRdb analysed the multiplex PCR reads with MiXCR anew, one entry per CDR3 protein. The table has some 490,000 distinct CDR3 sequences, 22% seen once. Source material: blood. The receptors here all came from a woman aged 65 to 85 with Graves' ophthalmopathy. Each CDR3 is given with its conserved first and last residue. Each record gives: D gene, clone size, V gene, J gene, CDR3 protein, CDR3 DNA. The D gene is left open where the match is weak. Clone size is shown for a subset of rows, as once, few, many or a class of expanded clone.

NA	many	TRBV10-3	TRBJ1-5	CAAGGQGNQPQHF	TGTGCCGCCGGGGGTCAGGGCAATCAGCCCCAGCATTTT
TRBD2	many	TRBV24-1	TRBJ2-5	CATSDFRTSTQETQYF	TGTGCCACCAGTGACTTTAGGACTAGCACACAAGAGACCCAGTACTTC
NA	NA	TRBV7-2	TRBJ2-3	CASSLWSTGTDTQYF	TGTGCCAGCAGCTTATGGTCAACAGGCACAGATACGCAGTATTTT
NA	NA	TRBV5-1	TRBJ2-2	CASSSTRVTGELFF	TGCGCCAGCAGCTCCACCCGAGTCACCGGGGAGCTGTTTTTT
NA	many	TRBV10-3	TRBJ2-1	CAISAKGSSYNEQFF	TGTGCCATCAGCGCAAAGGGGAGCTCCTACAATGAGCAGTTCTTC
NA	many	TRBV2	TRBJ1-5	CASSTGTHGPQPQHF	TGTGCCAGCAGTACCGGGACCCACGGTCCTCAGCCCCAGCATTTT
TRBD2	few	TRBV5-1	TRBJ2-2	CASSESIAGGLTGELFF	TGCGCCAGCAGCGAATCCATAGCGGGAGGGCTCACCGGGGAGCTGTTTTTT
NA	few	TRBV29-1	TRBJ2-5	CSVVHTGLETQYF	TGCAGCGTTGTCCATACAGGGTTAGAGACCCAGTACTTC
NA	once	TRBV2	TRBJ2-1	CASSDGVQFF	TGTGCCAGCAGTGACGGGGTGCAGTTCTTC
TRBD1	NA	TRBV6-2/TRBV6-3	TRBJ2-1	CASSPNLDRGPHNEQFF	TGTGCCAGCAGTCCCAACTTAGACAGGGGGCCACACAATGAGCAGTTCTTC
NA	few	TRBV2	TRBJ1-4	CASSETGVFF	TGTGCCAGCAGTGAAACGGGCGTGTTTTTT
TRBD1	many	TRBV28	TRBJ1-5	CASTFEGAPNQPQHF	TGTGCCAGCACCTTCGAGGGGGCCCCGAATCAGCCCCAGCATTTT
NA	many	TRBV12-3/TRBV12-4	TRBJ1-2	CASSLRALWGLGGYTF	TGTGCCAGCAGTTTAAGGGCTCTTTGGGGACTCGGTGGCTACACCTTC
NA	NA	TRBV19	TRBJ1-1	CASSILSSEAFF	TGTGCCAGTAGTATTCTTAGCTCTGAAGCTTTCTTT
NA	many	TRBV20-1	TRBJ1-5	CSAGGKGNQPQHF	TGCAGTGCCGGGGGGAAGGGCAATCAGCCCCAGCATTTT
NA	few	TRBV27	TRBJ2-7	CASSLDGAYRDEQYF	TGTGCCAGCAGTTTAGACGGCGCGTATAGGGACGAGCAGTACTTC
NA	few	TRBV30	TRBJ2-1	CAWSVQGEQFF	TGTGCCTGGAGTGTGCAGGGTGAGCAGTTCTTC
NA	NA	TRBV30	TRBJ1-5	CAYQTTGMDQPQHF	TGTGCCTACCAAACAACAGGGATGGATCAGCCCCAGCATTTT